This T cell receptor beta chain derives from a study of blood T cell repertoires in COVID-19. Study-level background: The origin of the acute and convalescent COVID-19 samples was the United States, Italy and Spain. The cDNA or gDNA used as material had been derived from T cells, B-cell-depleted T cells, or PBMCs.

How the authors handled the data: Amplified reference gene primers provided the basis for estimating nucleated cell counts. Clones were sequenced by immunoSEQ multiplex PCR, and TCRdb holds only the in-frame ones, with some missing. That table is the source of V, J and clone size, and D and trimming were worked out from the DNA. The sample carries roughly 200,000 clones, under 85% recorded once. Germline trimming cut 2 bases from V and 6 bases from J; bases unmatched to any gene: 7. CDR3 length: 15 amino acids. CDR1 and CDR2 (germline): SGHDN, FVKESK. Seattle patients were enrolled during active infection and followed longitudinally.

Sample: peripheral blood. The chain joins TRBV14 to TRBJ2-1; 7 nucleotides align to TRBD1. The source is a woman aged 80 or over with COVID-19, enrolled during active disease. The CDR3 DNA is TGTGCCAGCAGCCAAACCGGGACAGCCATCAATGAGCAGTTCTTC. Encoded protein: CASSQTGTAINEQFF.